The present entry profiles one T cell receptor beta chain with its context. The antigen remains undetermined. With the Oncomine TCR Beta short-read assay, DNA from cultured CD4+ T cells was sequenced. Investigators isolated genomic DNA from cultured CD4+ T cells. A single record per CDR3 protein comes from TCRdb applying MiXCR to the PCR reads. The sample holds approximately 23,000 distinct CDR3 sequences; 35% to 40% are singletons and the top ten take approximately 30%. This entry is derived from a study of vaccination and CD4 T cells after COVID-19. Study-wide background: Overlapping spike peptides served as the stimulus for the cells. These peptides came from SARS-CoV-2 and from the common cold coronaviruses HCoV-NL63, HCoV-OC43 and HCoV-229E.

Germline V lookup: CDR1 DFQATT, CDR2 SNEGSKA (reference sequence). The CDR3 spans 13 residues. V was trimmed by 5 bases and J by 0 bases, leaving 8 bases between them. Time point indicated: late sampling 161 to 241 days after vaccination in a few convalescent patients. The treatment: roughly 10-day PBMC culture with coronavirus spike peptide pools or control peptides (ViraFEST assay). Positive PCR tests dated from March to December 2020, predating US Alpha, Beta and Delta variants. The TCR was taken from a human donor who had recovered from COVID-19. This specimen was CD4+ T cells from blood, cultured in vitro, taken about 7 months after SARS-CoV-2 vaccination. The rearrangement uses TRBV20-1 and TRBJ1-5; D unresolved. The CDR3 region is CSARAASNQPQHF. DNA of the CDR3: TGCAGTGCTCGGGCCGCTAGCAATCAGCCCCAGCATTTT.